This note documents a single TCR beta chain sequence. Sequenced by immunoSEQ multiplex PCR; TCRdb stores in-frame clones only, minus some. In the table there are over 100,000 clones, approximately 89% of which are singletons. The source of the sample is a study of control samples from healthy donors and cancer patients. V was cut by 0 bases and J by 2 bases, with 7 bases left in between. The CDR3 sequence is 14 residues long. Germline V CDR1 and CDR2: MGHRA, YSYEKL. The origin of this receptor is a man aged 40-50 years in good health. Sample: blood. V gene TRBV4-1 combines with J gene TRBJ1-1; D remains unclear. CDR3 sequence: CASSQETFNTEAFF. For the CDR3, the DNA is TGCGCCAGCAGCCAAGAAACTTTTAACACTGAAGCTTTCTTT.